The entry below describes one TCR beta chain. The data stem from a study of cytomegalovirus exposure and HLA in healthy donors. The germline gives CDR1 SGHTA, CDR2 FQGNSA. The CDR3 has 18 residues. V was clipped by 4 bases and J by 7 bases; unmatched bases: 16. PCR was performed using 60 Vbeta and 13 Jbeta primers. The assay was immunoSEQ multiplex PCR, and TCRdb's table has in-frame clones only and misses some. The data show 60,000 to 100,000 clones, under 80% seen once. Source material: PBMCs. This clonotype was obtained from a male donor in good health and CMV-seropositive. The chain joins TRBV7-2 to TRBJ2-2; 9 bases are shared with TRBD2. The CDR3 bases are TGTGCCAGCAGCTCATCCGGTGGTAGCGGGAGTTTTGGCGGGGAGCTGTTTTTT. Residues: CASSSSGGSGSFGGELFF. The full variable domain, with the rest looked up from reference TRBV7-2 and TRBJ2-2, is GAGVSQSPSNKVTEKGKDVELRCDPISGHTALYWYRQSLGQGLEFLIYFQGNSAPDKSGLPSDRFSAERTGGSVSTLTIQRTQQEDSAVYLCASSSSGGSGSFGGELFFGEGSRLTVL.